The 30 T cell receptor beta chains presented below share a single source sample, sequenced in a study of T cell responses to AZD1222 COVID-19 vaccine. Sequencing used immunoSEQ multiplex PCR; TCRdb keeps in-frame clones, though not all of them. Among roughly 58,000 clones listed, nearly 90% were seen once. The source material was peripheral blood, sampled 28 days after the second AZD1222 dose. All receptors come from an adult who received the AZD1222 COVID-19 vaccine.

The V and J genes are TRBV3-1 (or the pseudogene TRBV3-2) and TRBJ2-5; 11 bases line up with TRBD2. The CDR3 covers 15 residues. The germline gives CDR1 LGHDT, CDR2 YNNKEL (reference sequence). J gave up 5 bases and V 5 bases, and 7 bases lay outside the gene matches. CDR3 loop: CASSLAGGPGETQYF. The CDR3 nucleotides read TGTGCCAGCAGCTTAGCGGGAGGGCCGGGTGAGACCCAGTACTTC.

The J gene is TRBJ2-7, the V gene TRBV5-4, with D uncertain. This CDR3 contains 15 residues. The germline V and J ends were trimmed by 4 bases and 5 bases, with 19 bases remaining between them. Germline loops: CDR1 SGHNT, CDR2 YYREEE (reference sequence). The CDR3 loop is CASSGRFRGLNEQYF. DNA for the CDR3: TGTGCCAGCAGCGGGCGGTTTCGAGGCCTCAACGAGCAGTACTTC.

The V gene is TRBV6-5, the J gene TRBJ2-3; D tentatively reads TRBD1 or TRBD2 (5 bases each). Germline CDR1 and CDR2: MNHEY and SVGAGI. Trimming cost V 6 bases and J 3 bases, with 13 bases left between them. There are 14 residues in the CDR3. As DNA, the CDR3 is TGTGCCAGCAGCCGGGACCCCAGAACAGATACGCAGTATTTT. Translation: CASSRDPRTDTQYF.

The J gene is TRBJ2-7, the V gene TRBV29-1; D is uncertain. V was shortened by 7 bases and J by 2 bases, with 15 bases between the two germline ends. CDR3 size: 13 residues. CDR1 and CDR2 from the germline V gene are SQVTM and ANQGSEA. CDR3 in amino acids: CSGTRSTPYEQYF. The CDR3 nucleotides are TGCAGCGGTACCCGGTCCACTCCCTACGAGCAGTACTTC.

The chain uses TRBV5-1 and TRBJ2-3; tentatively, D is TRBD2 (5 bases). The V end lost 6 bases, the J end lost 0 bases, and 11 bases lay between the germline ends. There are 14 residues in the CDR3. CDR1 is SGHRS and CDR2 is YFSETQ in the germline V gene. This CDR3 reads CASTPSLSTDTQYF. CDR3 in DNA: TGCGCCAGCACCCCTAGCCTCAGCACAGATACGCAGTATTTT.

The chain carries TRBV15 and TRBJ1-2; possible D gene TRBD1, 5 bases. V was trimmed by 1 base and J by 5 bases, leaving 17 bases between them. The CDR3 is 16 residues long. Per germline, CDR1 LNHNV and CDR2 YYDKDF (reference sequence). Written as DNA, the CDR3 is TGTGCCACCAGCAGAGGCTGGGGGGGTTCACGGTATGGCTACACCTTC. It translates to CATSRGWGGSRYGYTF.

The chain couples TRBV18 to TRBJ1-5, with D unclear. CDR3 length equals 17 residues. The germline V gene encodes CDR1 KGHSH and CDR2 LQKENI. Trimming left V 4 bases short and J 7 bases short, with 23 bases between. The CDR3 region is CASSLTQTGGPVQPQHF. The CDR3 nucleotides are TGTGCCAGCTCACTGACTCAGACCGGAGGACCGGTCCAGCCCCAGCATTTT.

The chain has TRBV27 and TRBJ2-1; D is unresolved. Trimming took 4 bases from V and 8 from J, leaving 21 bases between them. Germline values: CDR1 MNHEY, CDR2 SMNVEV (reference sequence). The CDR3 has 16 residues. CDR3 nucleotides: TGTGCCAGCAGTTCGCCCCTTGAACTCGCTGTCCATGAGCAGTTCTTC. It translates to CASSSPLELAVHEQFF.

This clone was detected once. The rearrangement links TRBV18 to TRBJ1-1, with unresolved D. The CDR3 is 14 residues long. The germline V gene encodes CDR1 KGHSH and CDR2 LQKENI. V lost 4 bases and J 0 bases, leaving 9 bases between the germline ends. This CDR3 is CASSRQTLNTEAFF. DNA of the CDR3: TGTGCCAGCTCACGCCAGACATTGAACACTGAAGCTTTCTTT.

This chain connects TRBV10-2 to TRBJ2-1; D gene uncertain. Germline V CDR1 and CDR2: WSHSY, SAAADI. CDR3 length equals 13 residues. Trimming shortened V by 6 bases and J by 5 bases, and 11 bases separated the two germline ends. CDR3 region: CASRFGSNNEQFF. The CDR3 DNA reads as TGCGCCAGCAGATTCGGATCAAACAATGAGCAGTTCTTC.

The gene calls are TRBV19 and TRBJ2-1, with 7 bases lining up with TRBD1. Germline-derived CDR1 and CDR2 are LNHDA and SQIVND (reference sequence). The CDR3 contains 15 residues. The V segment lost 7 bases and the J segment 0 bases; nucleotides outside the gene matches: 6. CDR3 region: CASKGAGGSYNEQFF. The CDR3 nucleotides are TGTGCCAGTAAAGGCGCAGGGGGCTCCTACAATGAGCAGTTCTTC.

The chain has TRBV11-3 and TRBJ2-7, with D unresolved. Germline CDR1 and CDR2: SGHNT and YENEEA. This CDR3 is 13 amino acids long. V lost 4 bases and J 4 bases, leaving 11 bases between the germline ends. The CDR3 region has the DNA TGTGCCAGCAGCTCCCTCGAGTCGTACGAGCAGTACTTC. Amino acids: CASSSLESYEQYF.

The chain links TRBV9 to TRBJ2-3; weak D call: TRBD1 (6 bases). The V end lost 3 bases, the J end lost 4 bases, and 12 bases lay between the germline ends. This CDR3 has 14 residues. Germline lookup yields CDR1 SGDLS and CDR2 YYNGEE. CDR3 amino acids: CASSAGGGPDTQYF. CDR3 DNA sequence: TGTGCCAGCAGCGCCGGTGGGGGCCCAGATACGCAGTATTTT.

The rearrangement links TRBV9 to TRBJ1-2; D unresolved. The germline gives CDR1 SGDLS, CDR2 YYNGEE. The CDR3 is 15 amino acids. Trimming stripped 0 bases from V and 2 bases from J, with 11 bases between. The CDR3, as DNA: TGTGCCAGCAGCGTAGGTATTGGCCCCAACTATGGCTACACCTTC. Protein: CASSVGIGPNYGYTF.

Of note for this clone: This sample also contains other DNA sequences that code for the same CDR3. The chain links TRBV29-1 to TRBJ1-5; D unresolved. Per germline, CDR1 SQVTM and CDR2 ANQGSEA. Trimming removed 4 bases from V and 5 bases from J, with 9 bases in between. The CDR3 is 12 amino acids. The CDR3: CSVGARDQPQHF. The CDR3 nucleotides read TGCAGCGTTGGGGCCCGGGATCAGCCCCAGCATTTT. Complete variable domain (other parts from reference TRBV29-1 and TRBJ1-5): SAVISQKPSRDICQRGTSLTIQCQVDSQVTMMFWYRQQPGQSLTLIATANQGSEATYESGFVIDKFPISRPNLTFSTLTVSNMSPEDSSIYLCSVGARDQPQHFGDGTRLSIL.

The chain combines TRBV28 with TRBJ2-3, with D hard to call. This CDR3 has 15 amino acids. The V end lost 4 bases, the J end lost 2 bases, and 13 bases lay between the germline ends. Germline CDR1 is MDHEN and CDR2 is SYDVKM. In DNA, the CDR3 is TGTGCCAGCAGTTCGTCGGGTGGGAACACAGATACGCAGTATTTT. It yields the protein CASSSSGGNTDTQYF.

In nucleotides, the CDR3 is TGTGCCAGCAGCCAGCGACAGGGCCGGGAGCCCCAGCATTTT. It translates to CASSQRQGREPQHF. This chain connects TRBV7-2 to TRBJ1-5; 7 positions agree with TRBD1. The CDR3 length is 14 residues. Unmatched junction bases numbered 9, after V lost 5 bases and J lost 8 bases. The germline V gene has CDR1 SGHTA and CDR2 FQGNSA.

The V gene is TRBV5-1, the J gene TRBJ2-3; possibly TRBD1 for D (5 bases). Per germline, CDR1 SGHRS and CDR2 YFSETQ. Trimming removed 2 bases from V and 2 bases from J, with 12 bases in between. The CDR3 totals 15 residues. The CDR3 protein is CASSFLGAFTDTQYF. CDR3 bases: TGCGCCAGCAGCTTTTTAGGGGCATTCACAGATACGCAGTATTTT. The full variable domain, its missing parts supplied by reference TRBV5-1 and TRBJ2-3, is KAGVTQTPRYLIKTRGQQVTLSCSPISGHRSVSWYQQTPGQGLQFLFEYFSETQRNKGNFPGRFSGRQFSNSRSEMNVSTLELGDSALYLCASSFLGAFTDTQYFGPGTRLTVL.

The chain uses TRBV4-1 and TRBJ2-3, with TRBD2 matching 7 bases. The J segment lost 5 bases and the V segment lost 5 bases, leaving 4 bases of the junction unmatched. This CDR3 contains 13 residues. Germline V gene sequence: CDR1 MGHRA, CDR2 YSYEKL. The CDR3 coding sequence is TGCGCCAGCAGCAACCGGGGGGAAGATACGCAGTATTTT. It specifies CASSNRGEDTQYF.

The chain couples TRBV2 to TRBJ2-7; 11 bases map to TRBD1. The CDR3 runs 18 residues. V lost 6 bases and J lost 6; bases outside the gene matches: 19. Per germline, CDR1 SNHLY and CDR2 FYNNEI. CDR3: CASSLRGPRTGGASEQYF. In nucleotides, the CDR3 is TGTGCCAGCAGCCTCCGGGGTCCTAGGACAGGGGGCGCAAGCGAGCAGTACTTC.

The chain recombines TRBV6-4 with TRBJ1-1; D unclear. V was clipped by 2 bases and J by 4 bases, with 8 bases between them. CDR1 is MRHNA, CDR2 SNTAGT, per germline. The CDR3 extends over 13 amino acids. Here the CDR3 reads CASSDELGTEAFF. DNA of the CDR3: TGTGCCAGCAGTGACGAGCTCGGCACTGAAGCTTTCTTT.

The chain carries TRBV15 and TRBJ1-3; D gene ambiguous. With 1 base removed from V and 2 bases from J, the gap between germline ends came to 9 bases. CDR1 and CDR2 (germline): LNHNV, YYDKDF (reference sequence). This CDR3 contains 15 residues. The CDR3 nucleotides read TGTGCCACCAGCAGAGGAGGTGGGACTGGAAACACCATATATTTT. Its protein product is CATSRGGGTGNTIYF.

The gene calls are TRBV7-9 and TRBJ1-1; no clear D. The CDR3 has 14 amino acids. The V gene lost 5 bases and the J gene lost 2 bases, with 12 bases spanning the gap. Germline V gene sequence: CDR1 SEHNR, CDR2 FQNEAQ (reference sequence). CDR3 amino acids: CASSPGRRNTEAFF. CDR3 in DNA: TGTGCCAGCAGCCCAGGACGGCGAAACACTGAAGCTTTCTTT.

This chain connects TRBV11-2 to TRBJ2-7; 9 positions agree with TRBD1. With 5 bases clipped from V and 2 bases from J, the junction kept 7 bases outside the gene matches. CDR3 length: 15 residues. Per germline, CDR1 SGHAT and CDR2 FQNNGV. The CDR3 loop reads CASSRTDRGTYEQYF. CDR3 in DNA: TGTGCCAGCAGCCGCACTGACAGGGGGACCTACGAGCAGTACTTC.

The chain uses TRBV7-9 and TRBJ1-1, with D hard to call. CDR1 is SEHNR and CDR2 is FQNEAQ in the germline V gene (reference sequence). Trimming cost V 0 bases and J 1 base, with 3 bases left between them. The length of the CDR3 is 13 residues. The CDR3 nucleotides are TGTGCCAGCAGCTTAGCAGCGAACACTGAAGCTTTCTTT. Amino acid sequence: CASSLAANTEAFF.

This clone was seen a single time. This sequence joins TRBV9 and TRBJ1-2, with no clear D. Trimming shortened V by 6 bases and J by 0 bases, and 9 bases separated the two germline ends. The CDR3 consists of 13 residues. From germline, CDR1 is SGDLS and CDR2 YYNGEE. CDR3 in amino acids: CASTASTNYGYTF. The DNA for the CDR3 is TGTGCCAGCACTGCCAGTACTAACTATGGCTACACCTTC.

This CDR3 reads CASSTDSGKQYF. The CDR3 coding sequence is TGTGCCAGCAGCACAGACAGCGGTAAGCAGTACTTC. The genes are TRBV6-6 and TRBJ2-7; D may be TRBD1 or TRBD2 (5 bases each). Germline V gene lookup returns CDR1 MNHNY and CDR2 SVGAGI (reference sequence). The CDR3 contains 12 residues. With 6 bases removed from V and 8 bases from J, the gap between germline ends came to 14 bases.

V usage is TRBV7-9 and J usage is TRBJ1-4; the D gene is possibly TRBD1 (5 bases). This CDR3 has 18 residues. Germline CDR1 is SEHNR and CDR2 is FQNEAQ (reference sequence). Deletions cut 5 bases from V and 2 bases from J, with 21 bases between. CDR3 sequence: CASSQAGWAGPTNEKLFF. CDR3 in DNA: TGTGCCAGCAGCCAGGCAGGGTGGGCAGGTCCGACTAATGAAAAACTGTTTTTT.

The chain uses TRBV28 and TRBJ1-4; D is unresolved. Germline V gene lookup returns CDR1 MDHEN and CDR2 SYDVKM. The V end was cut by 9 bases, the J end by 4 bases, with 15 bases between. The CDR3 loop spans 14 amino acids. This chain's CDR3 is CASQEVPDNEKLFF. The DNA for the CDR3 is TGTGCCAGTCAGGAGGTTCCCGATAATGAAAAACTGTTTTTT.

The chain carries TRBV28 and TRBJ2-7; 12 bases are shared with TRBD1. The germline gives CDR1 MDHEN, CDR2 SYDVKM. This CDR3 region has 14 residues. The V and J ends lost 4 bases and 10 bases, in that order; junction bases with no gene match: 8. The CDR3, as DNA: TGTGCCAGCAGTTCGGGACAGGGGGCGAAAGGACAGTACTTC. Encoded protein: CASSSGQGAKGQYF.